The clone carrying this T cell receptor beta chain was detected many times. CDR1 and CDR2 from the germline V gene are SQVTM and ANQGSEA. V was pared by 4 bases and J by 2 bases, with 9 bases between. CDR3 length equals 12 residues. Each CDR3 protein is one row after TCRdb ran MiXCR on the RT-PCR reads. In the table there are around 700,000 distinct CDR3 sequences, about 14% of which are singletons. The TCR originated in a female donor in good health, serving as a healthy control. The sample was memory CD4+ T cells from blood. The chain carries TRBV29-1 and TRBJ2-7; the D gene is possibly TRBD1 (6 bases). The CDR3 region is CSVGQATYEQYF. The DNA of the CDR3 is TGCAGCGTTGGACAGGCGACCTACGAGCAGTACTTC.